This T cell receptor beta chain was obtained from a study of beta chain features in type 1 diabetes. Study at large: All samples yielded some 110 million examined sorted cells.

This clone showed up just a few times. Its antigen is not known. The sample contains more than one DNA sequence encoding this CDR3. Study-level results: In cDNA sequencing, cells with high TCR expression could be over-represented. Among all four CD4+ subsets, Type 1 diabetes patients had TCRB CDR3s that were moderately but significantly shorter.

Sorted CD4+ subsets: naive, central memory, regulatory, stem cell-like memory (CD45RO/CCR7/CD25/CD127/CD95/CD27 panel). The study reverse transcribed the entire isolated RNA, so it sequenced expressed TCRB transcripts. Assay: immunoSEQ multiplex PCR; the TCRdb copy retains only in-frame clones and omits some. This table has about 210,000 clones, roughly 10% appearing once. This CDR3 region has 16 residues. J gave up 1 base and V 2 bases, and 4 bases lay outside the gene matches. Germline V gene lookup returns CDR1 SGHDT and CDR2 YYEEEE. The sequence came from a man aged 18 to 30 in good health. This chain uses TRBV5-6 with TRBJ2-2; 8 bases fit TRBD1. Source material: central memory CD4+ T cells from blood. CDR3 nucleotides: TGTGCCAGCAGCTTCCCGGGACAGGTGAACACCGGGGAGCTGTTTTTT. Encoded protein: CASSFPGQVNTGELFF.